The present T cell receptor (beta chain) was sequenced within a study of CD8+ T cells in alopecia areata. Turning to this clone: The target antigen is unknown.

General study findings and limits: Scalp lesions, especially in alopecia totalis/universalis, had higher clonality than normal scalp.

Sequencing relied on a cDNA template that was reverse transcribed from extracted RNA. Sequenced by immunoSEQ multiplex PCR; TCRdb stores in-frame clones only, minus some. The profile shows 150,000 to 200,000 clones, 55% of them singletons. The sequence came from a human donor in good health. Sequenced: CD4+ T cells sorted from blood.

CDR3 protein: CASSSLRDSKNIQYF. DNA of the CDR3: TGTGCCAGCAGCTCACTCCGGGACAGCAAAAACATTCAGTACTTC. The chain links TRBV27 to TRBJ2-4; 7 bases are shared with TRBD1. Germline CDR1 and CDR2: MNHEY and SMNVEV (reference sequence). Trimming removed 6 bases from V and 3 bases from J; junction bases left unmatched: 8. The CDR3 extends over 15 amino acids.